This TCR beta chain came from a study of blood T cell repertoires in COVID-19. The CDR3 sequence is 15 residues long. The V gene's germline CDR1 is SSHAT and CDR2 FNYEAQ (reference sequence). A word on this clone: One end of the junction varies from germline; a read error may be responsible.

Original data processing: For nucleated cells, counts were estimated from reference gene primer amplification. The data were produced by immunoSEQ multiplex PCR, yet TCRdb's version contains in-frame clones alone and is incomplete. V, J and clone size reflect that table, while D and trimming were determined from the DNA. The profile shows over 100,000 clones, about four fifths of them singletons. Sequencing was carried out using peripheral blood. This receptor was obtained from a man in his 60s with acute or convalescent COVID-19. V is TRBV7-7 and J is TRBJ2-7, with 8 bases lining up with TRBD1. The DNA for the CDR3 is TGTGCTAGCAGCTTAGGACAGGGCCCTTCCTACGAGCAGTACTTC. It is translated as CASSLGQGPSYEQYF.